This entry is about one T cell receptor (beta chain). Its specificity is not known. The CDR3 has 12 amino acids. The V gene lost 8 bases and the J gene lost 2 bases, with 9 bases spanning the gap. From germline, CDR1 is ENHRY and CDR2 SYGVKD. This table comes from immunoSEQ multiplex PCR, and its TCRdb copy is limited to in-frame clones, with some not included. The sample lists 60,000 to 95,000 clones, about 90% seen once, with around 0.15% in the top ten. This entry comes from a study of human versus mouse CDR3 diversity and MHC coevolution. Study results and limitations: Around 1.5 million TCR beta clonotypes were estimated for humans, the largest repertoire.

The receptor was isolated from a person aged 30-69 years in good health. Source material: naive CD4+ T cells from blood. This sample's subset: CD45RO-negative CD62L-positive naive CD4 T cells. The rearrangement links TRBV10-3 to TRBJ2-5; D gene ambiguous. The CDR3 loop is CAIGREQETQYF. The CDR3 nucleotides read TGTGCCATCGGGCGAGAACAAGAGACCCAGTACTTC.